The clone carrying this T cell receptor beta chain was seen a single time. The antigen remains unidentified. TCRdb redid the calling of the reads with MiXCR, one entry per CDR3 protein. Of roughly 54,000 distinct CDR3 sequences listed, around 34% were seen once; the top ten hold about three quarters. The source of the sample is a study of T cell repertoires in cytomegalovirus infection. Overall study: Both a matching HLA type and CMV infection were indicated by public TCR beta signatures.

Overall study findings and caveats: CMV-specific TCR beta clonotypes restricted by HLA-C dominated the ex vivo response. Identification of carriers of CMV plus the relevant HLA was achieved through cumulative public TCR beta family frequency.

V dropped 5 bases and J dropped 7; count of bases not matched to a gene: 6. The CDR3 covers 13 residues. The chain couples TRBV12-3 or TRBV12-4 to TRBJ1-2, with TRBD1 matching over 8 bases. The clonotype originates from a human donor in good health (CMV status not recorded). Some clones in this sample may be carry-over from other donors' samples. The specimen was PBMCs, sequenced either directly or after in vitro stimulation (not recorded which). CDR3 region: CASSPGGMFGYTF. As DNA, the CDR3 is TGTGCCAGCAGTCCAGGGGGCATGTTTGGCTACACCTTC.